These 4 T cell receptor beta chains came from one sample sequenced in a study of T-cell reconstitution after alpha-beta-depleted transplantation in children. This sample's TCRbeta library carried unique molecular identifier barcodes. TCRdb analysed the PCR reads with MiXCR anew, one entry per CDR3 protein. The sample contains a few hundred thousand distinct CDR3 sequences, 9.7% of which appear only once. Sequencing used PBMCs from the stem cell graft donor, obtained from the stem cell graft. The source of these receptors is a human donor who donated a stem cell graft to a child with SCID.

This clonotype was seen at least ten times. This chain connects TRBV20-1 to TRBJ2-1, with D possibly TRBD1 on 5 matching bases. In germline, CDR1 is DFQATT, CDR2 SNEGSKA (reference sequence). V was clipped by 6 bases and J by 0 bases, with 12 bases between them. CDR3 size: 14 residues. Here the CDR3 reads CSAIQANSYNEQFF. The CDR3 DNA is TGCAGTGCCATACAGGCTAACTCCTACAATGAGCAGTTCTTC.

J is TRBJ2-2 and V is TRBV4-2; tentative D call: TRBD2 (6 bases). The CDR3 sequence is 16 residues long. CDR1 and CDR2 from the germline V gene are LGHNA and YNFKEQ. V shed 3 bases and J shed 4 bases, with 15 bases lying between them. CDR3 residues: CASSQEPGLLTGELFF. The DNA for the CDR3 is TGTGCCAGCAGCCAGGAGCCGGGACTCCTCACCGGGGAGCTGTTTTTT.

This clonotype was picked up many times. The V gene is TRBV5-1, the J gene TRBJ2-1, with TRBD2 identical over 10 bases. V dropped 3 bases and J dropped 4; count of bases not matched to a gene: 7. The germline gives CDR1 SGHRS, CDR2 YFSETQ. The CDR3 has 16 amino acids. This CDR3 reads CASSWGLAGDYNEQFF. The CDR3 coding sequence is TGCGCCAGCAGCTGGGGGCTAGCGGGGGATTACAATGAGCAGTTCTTC.

Ten or more counts support this clonotype. The chain joins TRBV5-1 to TRBJ2-2; tentatively, D is TRBD2 (6 bases). Looked up from germline, CDR1 is SGHRS and CDR2 is YFSETQ. With 2 bases removed from V and 5 bases from J, the gap between germline ends came to 13 bases. The CDR3 is made up of 15 amino acids. CDR3 coding DNA: TGCGCCAGCAGCTTCCTCGCGGGGCTAACCGGGGAGCTGTTTTTT. Its protein product is CASSFLAGLTGELFF.